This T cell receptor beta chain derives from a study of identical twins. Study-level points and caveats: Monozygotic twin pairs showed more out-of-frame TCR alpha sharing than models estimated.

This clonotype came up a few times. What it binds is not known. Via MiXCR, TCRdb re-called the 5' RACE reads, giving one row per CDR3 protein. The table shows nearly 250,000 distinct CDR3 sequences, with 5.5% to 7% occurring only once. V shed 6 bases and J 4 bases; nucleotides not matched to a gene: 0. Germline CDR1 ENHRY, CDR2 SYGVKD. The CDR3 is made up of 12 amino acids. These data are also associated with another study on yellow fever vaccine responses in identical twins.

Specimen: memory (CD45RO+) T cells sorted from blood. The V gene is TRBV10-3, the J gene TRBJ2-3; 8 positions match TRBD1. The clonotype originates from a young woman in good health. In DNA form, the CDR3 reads TGTGCCATCAGACAGGGGGCAGATACGCAGTATTTT. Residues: CAIRQGADTQYF.